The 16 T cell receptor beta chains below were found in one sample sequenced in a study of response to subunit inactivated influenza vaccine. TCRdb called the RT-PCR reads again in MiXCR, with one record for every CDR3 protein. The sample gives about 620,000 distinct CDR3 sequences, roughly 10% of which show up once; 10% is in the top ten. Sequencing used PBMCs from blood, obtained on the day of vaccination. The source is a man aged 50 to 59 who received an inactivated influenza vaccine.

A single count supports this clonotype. The CDR3 sequence is CASSLVPGQETQYF. The CDR3 DNA reads TGTGCCAGCAGTTTAGTTCCGGGGCAAGAGACCCAGTACTTC. The chain has TRBV12-3 or TRBV12-4 and TRBJ2-5, with D possibly being TRBD2 (5 bases). The CDR3 covers 14 residues. V lost 1 base and J lost 2, with 8 bases in between.

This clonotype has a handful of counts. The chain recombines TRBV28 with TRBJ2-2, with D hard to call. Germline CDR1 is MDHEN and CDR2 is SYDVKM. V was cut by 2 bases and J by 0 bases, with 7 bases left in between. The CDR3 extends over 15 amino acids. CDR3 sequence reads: CASSLVGTNTGELFF. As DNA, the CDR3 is TGTGCCAGCAGTTTAGTGGGGACGAACACCGGGGAGCTGTTTTTT.

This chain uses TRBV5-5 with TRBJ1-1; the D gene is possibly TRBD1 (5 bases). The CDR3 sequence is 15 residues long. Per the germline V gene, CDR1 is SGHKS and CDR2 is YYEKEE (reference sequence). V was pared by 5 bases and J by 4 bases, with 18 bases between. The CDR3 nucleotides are TGTGCCAGCAGACATAATTTCGGGGGAGGCACTGAAGCTTTCTTT. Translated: CASRHNFGGGTEAFF.

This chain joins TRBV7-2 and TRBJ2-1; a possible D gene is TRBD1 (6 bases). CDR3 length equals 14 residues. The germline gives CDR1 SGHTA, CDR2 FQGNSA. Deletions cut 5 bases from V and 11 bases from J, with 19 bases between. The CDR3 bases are TGTGCCAGCAGCGTCCAACAATCCGGGACAAAGCAGTTCTTC. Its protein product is CASSVQQSGTKQFF.

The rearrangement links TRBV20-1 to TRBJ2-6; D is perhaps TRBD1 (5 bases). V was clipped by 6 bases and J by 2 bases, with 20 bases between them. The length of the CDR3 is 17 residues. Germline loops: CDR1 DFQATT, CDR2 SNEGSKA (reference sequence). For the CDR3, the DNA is TGCAGTGCAAGCCAGGGTGCCACTGGAGCTGGGGCCAACGTCCTGACTTTC. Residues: CSASQGATGAGANVLTF.

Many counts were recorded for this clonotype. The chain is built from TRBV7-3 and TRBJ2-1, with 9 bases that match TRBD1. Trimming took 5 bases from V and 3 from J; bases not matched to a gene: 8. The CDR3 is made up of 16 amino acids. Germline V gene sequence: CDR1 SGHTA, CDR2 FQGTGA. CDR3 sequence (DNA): TGTGCCAGCAGCGCGCAGACAGGGGGTAACTACAATGAGCAGTTCTTC. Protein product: CASSAQTGGNYNEQFF.

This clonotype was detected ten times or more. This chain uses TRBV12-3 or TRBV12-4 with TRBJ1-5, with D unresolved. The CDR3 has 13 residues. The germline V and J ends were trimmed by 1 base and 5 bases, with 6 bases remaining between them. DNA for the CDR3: TGTGCCAGCAGTTTAGGCAGCTATCAGCCCCAGCATTTT. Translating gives CASSLGSYQPQHF.

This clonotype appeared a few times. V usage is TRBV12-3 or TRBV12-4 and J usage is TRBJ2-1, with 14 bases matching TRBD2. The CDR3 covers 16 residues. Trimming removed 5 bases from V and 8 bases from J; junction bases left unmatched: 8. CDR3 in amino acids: CASSGRLAGGPDEQFF. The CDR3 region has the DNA TGTGCCAGCAGTGGACGACTAGCGGGAGGGCCTGATGAGCAGTTCTTC.

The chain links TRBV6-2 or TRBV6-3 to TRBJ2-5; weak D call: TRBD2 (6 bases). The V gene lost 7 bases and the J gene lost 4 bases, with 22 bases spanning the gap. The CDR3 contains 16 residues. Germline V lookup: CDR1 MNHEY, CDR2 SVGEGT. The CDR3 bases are TGTGCCAGCATACCGGGAGCTAGAACGGTGGGAGAGACCCAGTACTTC. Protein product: CASIPGARTVGETQYF.

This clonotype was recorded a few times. CDR3 residues: CASSPRREGNYGYTF. DNA for the CDR3: TGTGCCAGCAGTCCACGGAGGGAGGGGAACTATGGCTACACCTTC. The rearrangement links TRBV27 to TRBJ1-2; perhaps TRBD1 as D (5 bases). V was cut by 5 bases and J by 2 bases, with 15 bases left in between. Germline V gene lookup returns CDR1 MNHEY and CDR2 SMNVEV (reference sequence). The CDR3 is made up of 15 amino acids.

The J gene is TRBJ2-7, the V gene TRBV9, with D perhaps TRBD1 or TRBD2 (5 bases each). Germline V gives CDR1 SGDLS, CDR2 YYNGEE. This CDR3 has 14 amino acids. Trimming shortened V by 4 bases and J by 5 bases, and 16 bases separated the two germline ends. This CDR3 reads CASSPGYGRDEQYF. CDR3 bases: TGTGCCAGCAGCCCAGGGTATGGGCGGGACGAGCAGTACTTC.

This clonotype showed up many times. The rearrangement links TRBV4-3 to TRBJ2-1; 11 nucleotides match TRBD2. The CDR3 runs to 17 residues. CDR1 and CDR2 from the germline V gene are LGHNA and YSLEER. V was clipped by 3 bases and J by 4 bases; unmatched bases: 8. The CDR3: CASSQGTSGSWYNEQFF. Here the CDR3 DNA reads TGCGCCAGCAGCCAGGGGACTAGCGGAAGTTGGTACAATGAGCAGTTCTTC.

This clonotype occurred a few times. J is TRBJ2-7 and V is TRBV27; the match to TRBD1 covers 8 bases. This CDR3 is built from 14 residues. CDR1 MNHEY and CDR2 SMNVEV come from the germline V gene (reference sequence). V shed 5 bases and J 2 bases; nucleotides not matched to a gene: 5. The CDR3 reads CASSSRGPAYEQYF. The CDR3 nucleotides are TGTGCCAGCAGTAGCAGGGGGCCAGCCTACGAGCAGTACTTC.

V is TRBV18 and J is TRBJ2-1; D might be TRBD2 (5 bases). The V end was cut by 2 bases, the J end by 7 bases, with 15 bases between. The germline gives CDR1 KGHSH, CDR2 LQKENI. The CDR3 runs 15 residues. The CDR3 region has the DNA TGTGCCAGCTCACCAATCTGGGCTAGCAGAAATGAGCAGTTCTTC. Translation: CASSPIWASRNEQFF.

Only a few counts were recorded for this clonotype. In DNA, the CDR3 is TGTGCCAGCACCTTAAAGGGAATTGGCACAGATACGCAGTATTTT. It codes for CASTLKGIGTDTQYF. The chain links TRBV5-5 to TRBJ2-3, with D uncertain. The germline gives CDR1 SGHKS, CDR2 YYEKEE (reference sequence). The CDR3 is made up of 15 amino acids. V shed 6 bases and J shed 1 base, with 15 bases lying between them.

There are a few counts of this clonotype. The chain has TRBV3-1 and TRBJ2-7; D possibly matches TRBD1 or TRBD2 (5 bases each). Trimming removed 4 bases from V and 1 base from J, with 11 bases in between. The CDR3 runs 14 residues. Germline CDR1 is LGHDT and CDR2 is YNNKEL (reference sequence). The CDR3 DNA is TGTGCCAGCAGCCGTCAGGGAGTATCCTACGAGCAGTACTTC. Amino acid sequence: CASSRQGVSYEQYF.